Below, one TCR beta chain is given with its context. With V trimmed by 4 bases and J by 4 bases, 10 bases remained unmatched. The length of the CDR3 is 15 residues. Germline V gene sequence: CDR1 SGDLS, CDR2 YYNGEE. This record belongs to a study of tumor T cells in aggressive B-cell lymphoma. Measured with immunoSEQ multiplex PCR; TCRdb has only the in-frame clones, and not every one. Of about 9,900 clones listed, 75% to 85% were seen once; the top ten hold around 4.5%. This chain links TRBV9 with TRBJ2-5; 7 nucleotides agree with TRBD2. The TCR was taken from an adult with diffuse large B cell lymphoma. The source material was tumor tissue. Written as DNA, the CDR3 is TGTGCCAGCAGCCCGTGGGAGGGTCTGGGAGAGACCCAGTACTTC. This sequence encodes CASSPWEGLGETQYF.